A selection of T cell receptor beta chains follows, all from one sample in a study of breast tumors, draining lymph nodes, adjacent tissues. TCRdb redid the calling of the multiplex PCR reads with MiXCR, one entry per CDR3 protein. This sample carries tens of thousands of distinct CDR3 sequences, roughly 28% of them seen once, and the ten largest clones take over 7.5%. The specimen was axillary lymph node tissue. The receptors come from a female donor with breast cancer. Some clones in this sample may be carry-over from other donors' samples. Each CDR3 is given with its conserved first and last residue. A D gene is named only where the DNA matches it firmly. The size of a clone is reported for some rows only, either as once, few or many, or as a class for expanded clones.

>TRBD1|many|TRBV7-2|TRBJ2-7
CASSTPGQGNDEQYF
TGTGCCAGCAGCACCCCTGGACAGGGTAACGACGAGCAGTACTTC
>TRBD1|many|TRBV12-3/TRBV12-4|TRBJ1-4
CASSPSGTGATLNEKLFF
TGTGCCAGCAGTCCATCCGGGACAGGGGCGACCCTAAATGAAAAACTGTTTTTT
>TRBD2|many|TRBV4-2|TRBJ2-1
CASSLRTSGRAGYNEQFF
TGTGCCAGCAGCCTACGGACTAGCGGGAGGGCGGGTTACAATGAGCAGTTCTTC
>TRBD2|many|TRBV7-9|TRBJ2-5
CASSSQSGSRETQYF
TGTGCCAGCAGCTCCCAAAGCGGGAGCCGGGAGACCCAGTACTTC
>-|many|TRBV7-8|TRBJ1-1
CASSLTGPNTEAFF
TGTGCCAGCAGCCTAACCGGCCCGAACACTGAAGCTTTCTTT
>-|many|TRBV7-7|TRBJ1-5
CASSLEQPQHF
TGTGCCAGCAGCTTAGAACAGCCCCAGCATTTT
>-|many|TRBV5-1|TRBJ1-2
CASSFGEGGYTF
TGCGCCAGCAGCTTTGGGGAGGGTGGCTACACCTTC
>-|many|TRBV3-1|TRBJ1-4
CASSQGTEGEKLFF
TGTGCCAGCAGCCAAGGAACCGAAGGGGAAAAACTGTTTTTT
>-|many|TRBV20-1|TRBJ1-2
CSARLTGGGGGYTF
TGCAGTGCTAGATTAACTGGAGGCGGTGGTGGCTACACCTTC
>TRBD1|many|TRBV7-6|TRBJ2-7
CASSLDPKRDRRAYEQYF
TGTGCCAGCAGCTTAGACCCCAAAAGGGACAGGAGAGCCTACGAGCAGTACTTC
>TRBD2|many|TRBV2|TRBJ2-3
CASNPPKASGYTDTQYF
TGTGCCAGCAACCCCCCCAAAGCTAGCGGTTACACAGATACGCAGTATTTT
>-|-|TRBV10-1|TRBJ2-1
CARRRTPTYNEQFF
TGCGCCAGAAGGCGGACCCCTACTTACAATGAGCAGTTCTTC